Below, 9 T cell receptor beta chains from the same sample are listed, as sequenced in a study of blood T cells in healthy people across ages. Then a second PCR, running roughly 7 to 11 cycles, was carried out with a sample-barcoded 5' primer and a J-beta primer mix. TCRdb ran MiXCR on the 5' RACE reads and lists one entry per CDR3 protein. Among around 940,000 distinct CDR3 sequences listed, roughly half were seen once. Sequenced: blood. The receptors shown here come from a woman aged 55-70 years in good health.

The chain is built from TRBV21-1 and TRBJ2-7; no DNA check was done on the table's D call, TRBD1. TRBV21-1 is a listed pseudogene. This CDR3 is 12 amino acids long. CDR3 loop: CASRKRGGQQYF. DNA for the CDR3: TGTGCCAGCAGAAAGAGGGGGGGCCAGCAGTACTTC.

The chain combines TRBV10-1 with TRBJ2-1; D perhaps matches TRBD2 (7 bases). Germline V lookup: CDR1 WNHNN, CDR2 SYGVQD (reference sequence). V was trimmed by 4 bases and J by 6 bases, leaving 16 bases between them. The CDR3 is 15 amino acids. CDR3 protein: CASSGHRGGGNEQFF. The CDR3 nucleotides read TGCGCCAGCAGTGGCCATCGAGGGGGGGGCAATGAGCAGTTCTTC.

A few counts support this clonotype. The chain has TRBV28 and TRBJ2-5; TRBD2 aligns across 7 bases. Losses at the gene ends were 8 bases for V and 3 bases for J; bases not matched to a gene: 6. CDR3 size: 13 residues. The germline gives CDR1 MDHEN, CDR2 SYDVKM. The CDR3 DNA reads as TGTGCCAGCCGGGACTATCTAAAAGAGACCCAGTACTTC. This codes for CASRDYLKETQYF.

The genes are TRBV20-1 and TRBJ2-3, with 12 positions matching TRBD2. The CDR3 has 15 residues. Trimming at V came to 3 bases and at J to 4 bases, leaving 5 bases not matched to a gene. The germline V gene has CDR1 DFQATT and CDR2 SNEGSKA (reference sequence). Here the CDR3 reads CSARRLAGVSDTQYF. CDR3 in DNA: TGCAGTGCTAGGAGACTAGCGGGAGTTTCAGATACGCAGTATTTT.

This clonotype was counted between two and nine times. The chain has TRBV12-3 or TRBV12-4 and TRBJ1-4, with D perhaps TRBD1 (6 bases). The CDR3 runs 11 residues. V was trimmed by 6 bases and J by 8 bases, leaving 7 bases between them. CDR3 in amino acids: CASRQGEKLFF. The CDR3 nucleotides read TGTGCCAGCAGACAGGGCGAAAAACTGTTTTTT.

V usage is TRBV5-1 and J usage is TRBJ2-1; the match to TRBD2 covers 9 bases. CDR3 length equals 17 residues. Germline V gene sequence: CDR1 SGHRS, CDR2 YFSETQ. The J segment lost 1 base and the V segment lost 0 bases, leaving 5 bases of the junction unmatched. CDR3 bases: TGCGCCAGCAGCTTGGACTCCCTAGCGGGATCCTACAATGAGCAGTTCTTC. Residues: CASSLDSLAGSYNEQFF.

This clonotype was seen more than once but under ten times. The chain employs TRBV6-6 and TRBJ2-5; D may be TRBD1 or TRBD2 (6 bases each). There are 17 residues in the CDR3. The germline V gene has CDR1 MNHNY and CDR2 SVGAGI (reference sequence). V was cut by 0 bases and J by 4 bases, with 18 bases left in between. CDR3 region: CASSYSGDTGGRETQYF. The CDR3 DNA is TGTGCCAGCAGTTACTCGGGCGATACCGGGGGCCGAGAGACCCAGTACTTC.

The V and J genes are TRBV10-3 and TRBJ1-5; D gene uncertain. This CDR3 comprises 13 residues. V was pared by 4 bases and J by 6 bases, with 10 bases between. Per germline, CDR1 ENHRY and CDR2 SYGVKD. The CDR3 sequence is CAISGAVPQPQHF. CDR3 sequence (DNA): TGTGCCATCAGTGGGGCAGTGCCTCAGCCCCAGCATTTT.

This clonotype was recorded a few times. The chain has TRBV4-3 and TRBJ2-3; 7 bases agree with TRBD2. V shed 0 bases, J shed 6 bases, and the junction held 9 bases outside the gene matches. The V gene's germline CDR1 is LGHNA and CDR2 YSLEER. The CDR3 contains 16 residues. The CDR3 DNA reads TGCGCCAGCAGCCAAGATGGGCGGGAGAGTCGCGATACGCAGTATTTT. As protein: CASSQDGRESRDTQYF.